Described below is a single T cell receptor beta chain sequence and its context. In the source study's methods: Reference gene primer amplification gave nucleated cell count estimates. Generated by immunoSEQ multiplex PCR, the TCRdb table keeps only in-frame clones and is missing some. From that table come the V and J calls and clone size; the DNA was used to work out D and trimming. The sample carries just under 80,000 clones, roughly 88% recorded once. The sample comes from a study of blood T cell repertoires in COVID-19. Study details: The cDNA or gDNA used as material had been derived from T cells, B-cell-depleted T cells, or PBMCs.

This CDR3 comprises 15 residues. V lost 3 bases and J 0 bases, leaving 10 bases between the germline ends. Germline lookup yields CDR1 SGDLS and CDR2 YYNGEE. Input material: peripheral blood. The clonotype originates from a human donor in a cohort sampled during active COVID-19. The chain uses TRBV9 and TRBJ1-5, with D unclear. The DNA for the CDR3 is TGTGCCAGCAGCGGGGCCCAGTATAGCAATCAGCCCCAGCATTTT. Its protein is CASSGAQYSNQPQHF.